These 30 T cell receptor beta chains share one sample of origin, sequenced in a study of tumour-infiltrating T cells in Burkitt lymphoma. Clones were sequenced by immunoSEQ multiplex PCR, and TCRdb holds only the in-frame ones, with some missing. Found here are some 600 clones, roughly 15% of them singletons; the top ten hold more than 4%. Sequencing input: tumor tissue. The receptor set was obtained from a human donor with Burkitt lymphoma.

This chain's CDR3 is CSVETGTNYGYTF. The CDR3, as DNA: TGCAGCGTTGAAACAGGGACCAACTATGGCTACACCTTC. V usage is TRBV29-1 and J usage is TRBJ1-2; D might be TRBD1 (6 bases). Germline V gives CDR1 SQVTM, CDR2 ANQGSEA. V lost 2 bases and J lost 2, with 9 bases in between. The CDR3 is 13 amino acids.

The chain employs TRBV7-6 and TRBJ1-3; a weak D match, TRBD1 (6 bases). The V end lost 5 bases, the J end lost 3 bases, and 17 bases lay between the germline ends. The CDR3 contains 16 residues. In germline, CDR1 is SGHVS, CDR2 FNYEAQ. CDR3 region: CASSQGGTSDGNTIYF. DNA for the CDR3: TGTGCCAGCAGCCAAGGGGGTACGAGTGATGGAAACACCATATATTTT. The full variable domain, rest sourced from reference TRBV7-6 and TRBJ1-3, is GAGVSQSPRYKVTKRGQDVALRCDPISGHVSLYWYRQALGQGPEFLTYFNYEAQQDKSGLPNDRFSAERPEGSISTLTIQRTEQRDSAMYRCASSQGGTSDGNTIYFGEGSWLTVV.

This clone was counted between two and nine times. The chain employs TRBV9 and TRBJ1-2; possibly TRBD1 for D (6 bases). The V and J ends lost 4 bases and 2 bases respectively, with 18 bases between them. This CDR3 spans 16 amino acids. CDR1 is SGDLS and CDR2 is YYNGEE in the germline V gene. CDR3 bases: TGTGCCAGCAGCTTAAGAGGGGGAATAGGGAACTATGGCTACACCTTC. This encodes CASSLRGGIGNYGYTF.

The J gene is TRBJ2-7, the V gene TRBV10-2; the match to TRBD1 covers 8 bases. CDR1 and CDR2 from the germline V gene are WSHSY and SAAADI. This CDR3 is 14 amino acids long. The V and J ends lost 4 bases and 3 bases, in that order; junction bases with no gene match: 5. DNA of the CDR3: TGCGCCAGCAGTGGAACAGGGGGAGGCTACGAGCAGTACTTC. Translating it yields CASSGTGGGYEQYF.

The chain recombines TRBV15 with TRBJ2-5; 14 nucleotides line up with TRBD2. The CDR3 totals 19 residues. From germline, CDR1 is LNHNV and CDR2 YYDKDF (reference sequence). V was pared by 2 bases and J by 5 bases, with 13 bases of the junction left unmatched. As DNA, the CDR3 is TGTGCCACCAGCAGAAACCGACTAGCGGGGGGGTGGGTTAAGGAGACCCAGTACTTC. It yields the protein CATSRNRLAGGWVKETQYF.

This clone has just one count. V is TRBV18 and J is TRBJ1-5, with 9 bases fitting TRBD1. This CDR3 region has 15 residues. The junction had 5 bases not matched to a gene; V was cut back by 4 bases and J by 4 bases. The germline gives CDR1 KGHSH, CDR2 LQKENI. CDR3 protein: CASSRVGTGNQPQHF. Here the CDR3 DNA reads TGTGCCAGCTCACGGGTAGGGACAGGGAATCAGCCCCAGCATTTT.

In nucleotides, the CDR3 is TGTGCCAGCAGCGTAGCTTCCGGACTCGAGCAGTACTTC. Amino acids: CASSVASGLEQYF. The chain joins TRBV9 to TRBJ2-7, with D maybe TRBD2 (5 bases). V was shortened by 0 bases and J by 6 bases, with 10 bases between the two germline ends. Per the germline V gene, CDR1 is SGDLS and CDR2 is YYNGEE. The CDR3 totals 13 residues.

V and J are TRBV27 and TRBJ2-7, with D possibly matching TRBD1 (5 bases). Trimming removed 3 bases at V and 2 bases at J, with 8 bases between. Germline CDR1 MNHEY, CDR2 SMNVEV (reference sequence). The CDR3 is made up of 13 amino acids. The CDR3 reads CASSFGAAYEQYF. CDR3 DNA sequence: TGTGCCAGCAGTTTTGGGGCAGCCTACGAGCAGTACTTC.

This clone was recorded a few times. This CDR3 reads CASSPRGFQPQHF. The CDR3 region has the DNA TGTGCCAGCAGTCCCAGGGGATTTCAGCCCCAGCATTTT. V is TRBV6-5 and J is TRBJ1-5; D possibly corresponds to TRBD1 (6 bases). The germline CDR1 and CDR2 sequences are MNHEY and SVGAGI. This CDR3 is built from 13 residues. Trimming took 5 bases from V and 6 from J, leaving 11 bases between them.

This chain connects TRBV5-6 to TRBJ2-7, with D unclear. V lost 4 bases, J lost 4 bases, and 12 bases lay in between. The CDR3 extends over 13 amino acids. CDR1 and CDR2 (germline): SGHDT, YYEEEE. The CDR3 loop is CASSDGLSYEQYF. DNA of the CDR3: TGTGCCAGCAGCGATGGCCTTAGTTACGAGCAGTACTTC.

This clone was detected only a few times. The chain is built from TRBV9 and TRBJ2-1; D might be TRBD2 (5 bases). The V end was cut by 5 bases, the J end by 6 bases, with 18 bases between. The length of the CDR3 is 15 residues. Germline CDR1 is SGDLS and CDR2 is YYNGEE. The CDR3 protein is CASRVGRGGGNEQFF. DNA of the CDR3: TGTGCCAGCAGGGTCGGCCGAGGAGGCGGCAATGAGCAGTTCTTC. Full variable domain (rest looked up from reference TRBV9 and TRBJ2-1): DSGVTQTPKHLITATGQRVTLRCSPRSGDLSVYWYQQSLDQGLQFLIQYYNGEERAKGNILERFSAQQFPDLHSELNLSSLELGDSALYFCASRVGRGGGNEQFFGPGTRLTVL.

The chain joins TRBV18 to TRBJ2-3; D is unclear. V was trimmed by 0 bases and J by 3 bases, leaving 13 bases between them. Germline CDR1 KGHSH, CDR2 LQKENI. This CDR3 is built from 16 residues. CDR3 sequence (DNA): TGTGCCAGCTCACCACCGAGCACAAGGGTGACAGATACGCAGTATTTT. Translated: CASSPPSTRVTDTQYF. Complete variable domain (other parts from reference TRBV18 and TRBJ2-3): NAGVMQNPRHLVRRRGQEARLRCSPMKGHSHVYWYRQLPEEGLKFMVYLQKENIIDESGMPKERFSAEFPKEGPSILRIQQVVRGDSAAYFCASSPPSTRVTDTQYFGPGTRLTVL.

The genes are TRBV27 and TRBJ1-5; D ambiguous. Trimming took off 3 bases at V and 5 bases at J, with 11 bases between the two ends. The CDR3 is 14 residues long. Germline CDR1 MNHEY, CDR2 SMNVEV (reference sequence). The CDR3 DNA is TGTGCCAGCAGTTTTGTGTCTGGGCATCAGCCCCAGCATTTT. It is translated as CASSFVSGHQPQHF.

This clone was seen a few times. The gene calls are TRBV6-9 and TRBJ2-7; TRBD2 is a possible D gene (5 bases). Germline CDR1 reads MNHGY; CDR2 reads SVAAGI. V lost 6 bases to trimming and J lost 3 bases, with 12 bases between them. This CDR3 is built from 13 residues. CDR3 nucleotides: TGTGCCAGCAGACCCAAGGGAGTCTACGAGCAGTACTTC. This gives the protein CASRPKGVYEQYF.

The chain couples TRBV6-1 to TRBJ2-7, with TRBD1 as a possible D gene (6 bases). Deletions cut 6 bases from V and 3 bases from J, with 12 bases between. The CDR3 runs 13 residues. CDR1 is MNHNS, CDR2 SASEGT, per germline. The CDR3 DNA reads TGTGCCAGCAGATCGCAGGGGCTCTACGAGCAGTACTTC. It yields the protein CASRSQGLYEQYF.

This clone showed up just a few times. CDR3 bases: TGTGCCAGCAGTTTGCTGGGACAGACCGGGGCCGGGGAGCTGTTTTTT. Translation gives CASSLLGQTGAGELFF. This chain links TRBV27 with TRBJ2-2, with 7 nucleotides matching TRBD1. This CDR3 region has 16 residues. V lost 3 bases and J lost 6; bases outside the gene matches: 10. From germline, CDR1 is MNHEY and CDR2 SMNVEV (reference sequence).

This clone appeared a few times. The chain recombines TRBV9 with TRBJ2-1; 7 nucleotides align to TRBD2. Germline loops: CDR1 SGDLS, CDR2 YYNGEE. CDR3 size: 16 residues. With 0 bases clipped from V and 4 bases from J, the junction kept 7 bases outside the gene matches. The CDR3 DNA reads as TGTGCCAGCAGCGTAGACCCGGGAGGAAGATACAATGAGCAGTTCTTC. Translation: CASSVDPGGRYNEQFF.

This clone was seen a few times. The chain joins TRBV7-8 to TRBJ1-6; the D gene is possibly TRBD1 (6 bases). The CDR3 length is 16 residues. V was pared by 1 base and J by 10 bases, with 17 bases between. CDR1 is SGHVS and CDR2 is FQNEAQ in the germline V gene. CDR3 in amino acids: CASSLGAGALLSPLHF. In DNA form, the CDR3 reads TGTGCCAGCAGCTTAGGGGCAGGGGCCCTCTTGTCACCCCTCCACTTT.

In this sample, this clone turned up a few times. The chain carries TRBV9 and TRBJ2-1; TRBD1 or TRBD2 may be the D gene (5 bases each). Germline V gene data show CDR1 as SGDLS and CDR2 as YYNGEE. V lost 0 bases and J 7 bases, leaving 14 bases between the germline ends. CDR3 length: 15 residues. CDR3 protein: CASSVVGVVGNEQFF. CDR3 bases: TGTGCCAGCAGCGTAGTGGGGGTAGTAGGGAATGAGCAGTTCTTC.

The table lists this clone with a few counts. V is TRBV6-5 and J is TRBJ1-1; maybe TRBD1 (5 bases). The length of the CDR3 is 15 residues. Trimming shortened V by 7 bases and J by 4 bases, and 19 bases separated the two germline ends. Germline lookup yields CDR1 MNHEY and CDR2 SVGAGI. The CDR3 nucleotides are TGTGCCAGCATCCCCCCGGGGGGGAAGGGCACTGAAGCTTTCTTT. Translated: CASIPPGGKGTEAFF.

The DNA of the CDR3 is TGTGCCAGCAGCACCCGGGACAGGGTTTCCTACGAGCAGTACTTC. Encoded protein: CASSTRDRVSYEQYF. The chain carries TRBV5-4 and TRBJ2-7, with 9 bases aligning to TRBD1. The CDR3 contains 15 residues. Germline CDR1 reads SGHNT; CDR2 reads YYREEE (reference sequence). The J segment lost 1 base and the V segment lost 4 bases, leaving 6 bases of the junction unmatched.

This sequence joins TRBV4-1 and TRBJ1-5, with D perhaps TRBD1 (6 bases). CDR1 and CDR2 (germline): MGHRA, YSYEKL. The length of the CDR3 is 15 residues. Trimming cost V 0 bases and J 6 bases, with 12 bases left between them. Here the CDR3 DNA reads TGCGCCAGCAGCCAAGACAGGGGCGTCGGTCAGCCCCAGCATTTT. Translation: CASSQDRGVGQPQHF.

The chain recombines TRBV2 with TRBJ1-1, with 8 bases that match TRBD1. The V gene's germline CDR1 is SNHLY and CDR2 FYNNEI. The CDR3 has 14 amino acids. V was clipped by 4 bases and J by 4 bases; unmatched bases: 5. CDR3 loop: CASSARGRVTEAFF. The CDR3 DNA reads TGTGCCAGCAGTGCCAGGGGGCGAGTCACTGAAGCTTTCTTT. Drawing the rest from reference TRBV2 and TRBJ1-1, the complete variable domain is EPEVTQTPSHQVTQMGQEVILRCVPISNHLYFYWYRQILGQKVEFLVSFYNNEISEKSEIFDDQFSVERPDGSNFTLKIRSTKLEDSAMYFCASSARGRVTEAFFGQGTRLTVV.

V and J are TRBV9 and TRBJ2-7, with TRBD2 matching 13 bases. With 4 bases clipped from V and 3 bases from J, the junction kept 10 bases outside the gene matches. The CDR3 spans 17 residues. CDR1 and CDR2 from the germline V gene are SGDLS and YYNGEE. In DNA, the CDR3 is TGTGCCAGCAGCCCCGGACTAGCGGGAGCCAGTGGCTACGAGCAGTACTTC. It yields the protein CASSPGLAGASGYEQYF.

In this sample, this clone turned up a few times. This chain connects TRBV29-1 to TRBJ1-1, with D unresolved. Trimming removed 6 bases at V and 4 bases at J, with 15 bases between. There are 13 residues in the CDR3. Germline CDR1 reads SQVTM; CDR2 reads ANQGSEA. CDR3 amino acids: CSVKNKVGTEAFF. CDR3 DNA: TGCAGCGTGAAGAACAAGGTGGGCACTGAAGCTTTCTTT.

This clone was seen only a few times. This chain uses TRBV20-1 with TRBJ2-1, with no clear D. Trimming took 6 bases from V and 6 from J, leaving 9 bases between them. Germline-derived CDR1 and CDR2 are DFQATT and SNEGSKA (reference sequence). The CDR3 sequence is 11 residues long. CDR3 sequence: CSASPANEQFF. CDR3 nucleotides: TGCAGTGCCAGCCCGGCCAATGAGCAGTTCTTC.

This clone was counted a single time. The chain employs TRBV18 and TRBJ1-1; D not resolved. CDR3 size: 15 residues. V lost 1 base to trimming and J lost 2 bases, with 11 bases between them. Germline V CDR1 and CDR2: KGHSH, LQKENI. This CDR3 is CASSPQYDRNTEAFF. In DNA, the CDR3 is TGTGCCAGCTCACCACAATACGACCGAAACACTGAAGCTTTCTTT. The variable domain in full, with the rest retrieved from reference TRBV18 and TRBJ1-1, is NAGVMQNPRHLVRRRGQEARLRCSPMKGHSHVYWYRQLPEEGLKFMVYLQKENIIDESGMPKERFSAEFPKEGPSILRIQQVVRGDSAAYFCASSPQYDRNTEAFFGQGTRLTVV.

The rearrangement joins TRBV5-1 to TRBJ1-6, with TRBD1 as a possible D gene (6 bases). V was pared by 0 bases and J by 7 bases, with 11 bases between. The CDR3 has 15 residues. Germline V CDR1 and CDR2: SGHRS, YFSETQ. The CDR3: CASSLEGDLNSPLHF. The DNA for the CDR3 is TGCGCCAGCAGCTTGGAGGGGGATTTGAATTCACCCCTCCACTTT.

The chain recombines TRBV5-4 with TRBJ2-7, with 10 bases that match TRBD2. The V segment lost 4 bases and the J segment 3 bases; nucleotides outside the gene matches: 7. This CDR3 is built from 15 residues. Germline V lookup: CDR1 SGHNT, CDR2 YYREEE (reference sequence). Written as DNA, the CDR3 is TGTGCCAGCAGCCCTAGCGGGGGAATGCGCTACGAGCAGTACTTC. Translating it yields CASSPSGGMRYEQYF.

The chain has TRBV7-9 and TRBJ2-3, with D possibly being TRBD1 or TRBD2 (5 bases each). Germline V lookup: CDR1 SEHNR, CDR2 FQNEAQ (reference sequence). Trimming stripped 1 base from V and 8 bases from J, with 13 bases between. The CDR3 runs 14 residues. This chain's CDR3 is CASSLVTGQGTQYF. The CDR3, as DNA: TGTGCCAGCAGCTTAGTTACGGGGCAGGGTACGCAGTATTTT.